This T cell receptor beta chain came from a study of beta chain features in type 1 diabetes. Study-level findings and limits: In every one of the four CD4+ subsets, TCRB CDR3s were moderately but significantly shorter in Type 1 diabetes patients.

Worth noting for this clone: What it recognizes is unknown.

The isolated RNA, all of it, was reverse transcribed, so expressed TCRB transcripts were what got sequenced. Profiled with immunoSEQ multiplex PCR; TCRdb holds only in-frame clones, not every one. The repertoire holds about 150,000 clones, with around 10% as singletons. Staining for CD45RO/CCR7/CD25/CD127/CD95/CD27 allowed sorting of CD4+ naive, central memory, regulatory and stem cell-like memory cells. The CDR3 runs 16 residues. Germline V gene sequence: CDR1 SGHDN, CDR2 FVKESK. With V trimmed by 4 bases and J by 7 bases, 11 bases remained unmatched. The receptor comes from a man younger than 35 in good health. Sequencing was done on a sample of central memory CD4+ T cells from blood. V is TRBV14 and J is TRBJ2-1; TRBD1 matches 9 bases. As DNA, the CDR3 is TGTGCCAGCAGCCCGGAAGGGGACAGGGTATCGAATGAGCAGTTCTTC. As protein: CASSPEGDRVSNEQFF.